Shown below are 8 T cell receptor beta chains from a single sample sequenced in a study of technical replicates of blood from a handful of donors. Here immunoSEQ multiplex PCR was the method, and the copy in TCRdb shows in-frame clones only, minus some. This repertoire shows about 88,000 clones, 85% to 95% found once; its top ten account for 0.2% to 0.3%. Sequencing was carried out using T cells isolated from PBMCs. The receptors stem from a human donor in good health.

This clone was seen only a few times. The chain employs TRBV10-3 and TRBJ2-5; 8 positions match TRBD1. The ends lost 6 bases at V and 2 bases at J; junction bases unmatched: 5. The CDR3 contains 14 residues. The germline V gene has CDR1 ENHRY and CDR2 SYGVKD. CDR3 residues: CAIRAQGVQETQYF. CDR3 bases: TGTGCCATCAGAGCACAGGGGGTTCAAGAGACCCAGTACTTC.

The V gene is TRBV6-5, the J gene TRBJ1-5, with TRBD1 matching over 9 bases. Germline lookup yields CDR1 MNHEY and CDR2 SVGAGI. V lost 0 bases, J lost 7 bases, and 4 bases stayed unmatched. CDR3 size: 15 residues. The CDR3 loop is CASSYSGTGKQPQHF. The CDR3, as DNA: TGTGCCAGCAGTTACTCCGGGACAGGGAAGCAGCCCCAGCATTTT.

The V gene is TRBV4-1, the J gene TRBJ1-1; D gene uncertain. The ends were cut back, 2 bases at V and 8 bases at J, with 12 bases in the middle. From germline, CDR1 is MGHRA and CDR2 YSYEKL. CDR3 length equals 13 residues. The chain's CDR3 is CASSQNEVFEAFF. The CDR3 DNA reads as TGCGCCAGCAGCCAAAATGAGGTTTTCGAAGCTTTCTTT.

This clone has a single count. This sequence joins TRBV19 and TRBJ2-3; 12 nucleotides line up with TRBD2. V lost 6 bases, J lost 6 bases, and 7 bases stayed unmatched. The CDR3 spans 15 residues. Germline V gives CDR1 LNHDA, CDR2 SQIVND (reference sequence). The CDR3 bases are TGTGCCAGTAGCCCACTAGCGGGGGGTCGGGATACGCAGTATTTT. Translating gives CASSPLAGGRDTQYF.

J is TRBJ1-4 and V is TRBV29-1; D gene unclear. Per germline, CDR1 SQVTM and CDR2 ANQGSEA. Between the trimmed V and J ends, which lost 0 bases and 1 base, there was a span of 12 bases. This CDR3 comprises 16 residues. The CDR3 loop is CSVEDLVGLTNEKLFF. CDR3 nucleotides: TGCAGCGTTGAAGATCTCGTCGGGTTAACTAATGAAAAACTGTTTTTT.

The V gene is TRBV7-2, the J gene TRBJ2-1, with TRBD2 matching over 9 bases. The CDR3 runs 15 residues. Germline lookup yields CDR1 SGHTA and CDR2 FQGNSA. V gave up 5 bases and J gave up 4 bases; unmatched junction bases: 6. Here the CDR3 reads CASSLGTSSYNEQFF. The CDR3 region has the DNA TGTGCCAGCAGCCTAGGGACTAGCTCTTACAATGAGCAGTTCTTC.

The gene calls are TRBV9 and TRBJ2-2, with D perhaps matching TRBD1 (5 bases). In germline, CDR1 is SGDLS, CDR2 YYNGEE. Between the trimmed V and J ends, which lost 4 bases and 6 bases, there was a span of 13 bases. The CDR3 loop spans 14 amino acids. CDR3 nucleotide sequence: TGTGCCAGCAGCCCGAGTACCAGGGCCGGGGAGCTGTTTTTT. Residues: CASSPSTRAGELFF.

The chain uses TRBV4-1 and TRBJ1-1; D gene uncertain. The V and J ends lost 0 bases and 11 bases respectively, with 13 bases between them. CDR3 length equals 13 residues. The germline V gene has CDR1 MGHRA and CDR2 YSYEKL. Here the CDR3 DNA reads TGCGCCAGCAGCCAAGATTATCCTCGTCAGGCTTTCTTT. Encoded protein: CASSQDYPRQAFF.